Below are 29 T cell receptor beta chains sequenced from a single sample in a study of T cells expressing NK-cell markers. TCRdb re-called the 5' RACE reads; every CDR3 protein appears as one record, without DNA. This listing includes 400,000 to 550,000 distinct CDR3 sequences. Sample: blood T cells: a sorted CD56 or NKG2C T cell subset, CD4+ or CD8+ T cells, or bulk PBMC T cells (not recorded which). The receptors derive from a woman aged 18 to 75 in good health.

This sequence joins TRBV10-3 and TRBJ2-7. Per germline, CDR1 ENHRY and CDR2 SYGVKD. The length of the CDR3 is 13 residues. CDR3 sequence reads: CAVGWQDTYEQYF.

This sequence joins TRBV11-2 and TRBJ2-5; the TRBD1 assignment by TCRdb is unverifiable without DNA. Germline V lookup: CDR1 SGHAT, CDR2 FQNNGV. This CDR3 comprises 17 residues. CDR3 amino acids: CASSLVRTGVSRETQYF.

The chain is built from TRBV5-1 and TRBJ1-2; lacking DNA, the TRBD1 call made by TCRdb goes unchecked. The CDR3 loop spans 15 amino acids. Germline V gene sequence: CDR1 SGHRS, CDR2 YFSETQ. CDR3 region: CASSRSTGISYGYTF.

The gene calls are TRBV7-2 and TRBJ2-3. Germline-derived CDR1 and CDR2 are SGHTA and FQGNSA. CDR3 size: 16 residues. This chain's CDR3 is CASSDKRTASTDTQYF.

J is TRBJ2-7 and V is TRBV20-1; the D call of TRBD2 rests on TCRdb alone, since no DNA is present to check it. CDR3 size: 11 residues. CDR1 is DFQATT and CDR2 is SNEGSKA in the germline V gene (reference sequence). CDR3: CSARLVQEQYF.

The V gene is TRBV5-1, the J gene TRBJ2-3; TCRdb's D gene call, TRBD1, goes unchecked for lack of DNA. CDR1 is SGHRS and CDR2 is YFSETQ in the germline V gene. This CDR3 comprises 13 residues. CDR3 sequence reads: CASSFTGQDTQYF. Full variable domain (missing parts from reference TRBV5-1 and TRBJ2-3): KAGVTQTPRYLIKTRGQQVTLSCSPISGHRSVSWYQQTPGQGLQFLFEYFSETQRNKGNFPGRFSGRQFSNSRSEMNVSTLELGDSALYLCASSFTGQDTQYFGPGTRLTVL.

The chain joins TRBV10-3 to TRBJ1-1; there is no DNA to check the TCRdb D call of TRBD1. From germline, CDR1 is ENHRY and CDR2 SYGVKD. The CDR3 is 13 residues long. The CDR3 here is CAISTGVDTEAFF.

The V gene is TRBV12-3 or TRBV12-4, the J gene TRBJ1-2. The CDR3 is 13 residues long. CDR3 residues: CASSLSGNYGYTF.

The CDR3 sequence is CASLAGRLANTQYF. This chain connects TRBV6-1 to TRBJ2-3; TCRdb's assignment of TRBD2 cannot be checked, as there is no DNA. Germline values: CDR1 MNHNS, CDR2 SASEGT. The CDR3 length is 14 residues.

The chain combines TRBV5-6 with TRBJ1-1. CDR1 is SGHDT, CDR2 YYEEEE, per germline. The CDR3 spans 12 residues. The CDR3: CASSLGGREAFF.

CDR3 sequence: CASSRDTVIQETQYF. This chain joins TRBV12-3 or TRBV12-4 and TRBJ2-5; TCRdb's D call, TRBD1, is unchecked because there is no DNA. There are 15 residues in the CDR3.

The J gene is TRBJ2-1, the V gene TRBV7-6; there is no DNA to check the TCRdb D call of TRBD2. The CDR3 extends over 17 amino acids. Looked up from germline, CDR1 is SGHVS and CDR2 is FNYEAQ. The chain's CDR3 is CASSPQTSGGYYNEQFF. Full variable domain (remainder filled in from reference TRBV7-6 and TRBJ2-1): GAGVSQSPRYKVTKRGQDVALRCDPISGHVSLYWYRQALGQGPEFLTYFNYEAQQDKSGLPNDRFSAERPEGSISTLTIQRTEQRDSAMYRCASSPQTSGGYYNEQFFGPGTRLTVL.

CDR3 protein: CASSLDGVVREQYF. V and J are TRBV7-2 and TRBJ2-7. The CDR3 contains 14 residues. CDR1 SGHTA and CDR2 FQGNSA come from the germline V gene.

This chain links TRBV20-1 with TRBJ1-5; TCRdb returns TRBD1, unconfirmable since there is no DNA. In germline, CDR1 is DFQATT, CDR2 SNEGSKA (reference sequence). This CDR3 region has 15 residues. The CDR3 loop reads CSARDPGVSNQPQHF.

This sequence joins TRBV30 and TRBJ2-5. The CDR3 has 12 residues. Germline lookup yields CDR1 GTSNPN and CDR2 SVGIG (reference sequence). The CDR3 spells CAWRGVQETQYF. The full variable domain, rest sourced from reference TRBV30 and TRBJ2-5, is SQTIHQWPATLVQPVGSPLSLECTVEGTSNPNLYWYRQAAGRGLQLLFYSVGIGQISSEVPQNLSASRPQDRQFILSSKKLLLSDSGFYLCAWRGVQETQYFGPGTRLLVL.

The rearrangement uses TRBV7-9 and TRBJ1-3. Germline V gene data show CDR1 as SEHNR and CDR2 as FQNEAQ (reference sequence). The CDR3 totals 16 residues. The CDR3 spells CASSLGQPSSGNTIYF.

CDR3 region: CSARELTHALYEQYF. The chain employs TRBV20-1 and TRBJ2-7. This CDR3 has 15 amino acids. Germline CDR1 DFQATT, CDR2 SNEGSKA (reference sequence).

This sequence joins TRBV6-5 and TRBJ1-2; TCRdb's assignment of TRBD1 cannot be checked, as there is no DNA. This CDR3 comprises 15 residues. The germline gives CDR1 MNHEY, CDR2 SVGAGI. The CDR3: CASSYSGQGLHGYTF.

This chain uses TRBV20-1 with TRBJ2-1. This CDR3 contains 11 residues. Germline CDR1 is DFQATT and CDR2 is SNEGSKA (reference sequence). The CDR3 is CSARIHNEQFF.

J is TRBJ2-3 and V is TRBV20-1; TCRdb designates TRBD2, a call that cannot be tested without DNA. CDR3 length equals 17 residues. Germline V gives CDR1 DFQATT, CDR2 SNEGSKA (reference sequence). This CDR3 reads CSARDPWAGVSTDTQYF.

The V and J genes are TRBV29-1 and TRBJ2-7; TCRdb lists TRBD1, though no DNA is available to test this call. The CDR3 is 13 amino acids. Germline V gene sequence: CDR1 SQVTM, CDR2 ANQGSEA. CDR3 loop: CSVGHGTGYEQYF.

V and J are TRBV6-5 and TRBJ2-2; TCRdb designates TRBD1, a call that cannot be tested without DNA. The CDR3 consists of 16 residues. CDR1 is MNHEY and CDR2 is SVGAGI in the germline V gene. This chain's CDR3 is CASSYSMTGGAGELFF.

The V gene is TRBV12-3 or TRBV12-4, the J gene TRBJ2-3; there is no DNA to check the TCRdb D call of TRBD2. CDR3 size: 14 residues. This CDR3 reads CASTNYGGRDTQYF.

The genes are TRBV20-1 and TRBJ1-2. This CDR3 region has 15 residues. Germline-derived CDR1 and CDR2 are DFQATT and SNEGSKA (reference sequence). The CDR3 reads CSARGLRPYDYGYTF.

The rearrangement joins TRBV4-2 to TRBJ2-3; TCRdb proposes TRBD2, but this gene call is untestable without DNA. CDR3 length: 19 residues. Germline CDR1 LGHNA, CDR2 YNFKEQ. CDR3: CASSLTNHLAGGRTDTQYF.

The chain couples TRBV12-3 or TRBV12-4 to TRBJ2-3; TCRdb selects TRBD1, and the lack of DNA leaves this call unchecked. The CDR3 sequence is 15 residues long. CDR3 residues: CASSPGEGDTDTQYF.

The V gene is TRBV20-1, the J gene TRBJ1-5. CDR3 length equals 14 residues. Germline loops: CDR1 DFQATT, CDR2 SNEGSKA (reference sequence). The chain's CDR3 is CSAPPGRAGQPQHF.

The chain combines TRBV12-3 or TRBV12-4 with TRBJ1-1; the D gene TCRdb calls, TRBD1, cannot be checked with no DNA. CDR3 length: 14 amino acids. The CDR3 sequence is CASSRQGTGTEAFF.

The CDR3 loop is CASSLWSGRVQETQYF. V gene TRBV5-1 combines with J gene TRBJ2-5; checking the TCRdb D call of TRBD2 is not possible without DNA. The germline V gene encodes CDR1 SGHRS and CDR2 YFSETQ. This CDR3 contains 16 residues.